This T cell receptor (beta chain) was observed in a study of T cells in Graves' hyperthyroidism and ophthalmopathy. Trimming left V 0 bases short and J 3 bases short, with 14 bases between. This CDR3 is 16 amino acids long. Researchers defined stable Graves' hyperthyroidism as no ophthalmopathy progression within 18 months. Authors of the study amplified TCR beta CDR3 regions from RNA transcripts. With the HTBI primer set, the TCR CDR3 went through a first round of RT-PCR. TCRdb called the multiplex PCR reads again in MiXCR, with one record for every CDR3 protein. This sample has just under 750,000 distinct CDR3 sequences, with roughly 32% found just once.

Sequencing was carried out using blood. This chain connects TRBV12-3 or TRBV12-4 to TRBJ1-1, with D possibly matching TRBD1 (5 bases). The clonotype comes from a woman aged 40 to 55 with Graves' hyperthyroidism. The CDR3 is CASSLAAGQPYTEAFF. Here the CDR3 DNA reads TGTGCCAGCAGTTTAGCGGCAGGGCAACCTTACACTGAAGCTTTCTTT.